The clone carrying this T cell receptor (beta chain) has more than one count but fewer than ten. What it recognizes is unknown. The data are from a study of identical twins. Germline assignment: CDR1 SNHLY and CDR2 FYNNEI. V gave up 0 bases and J gave up 2 bases, with 14 bases separating them. CDR3 length: 16 residues. The study, taken as a whole, reports: Modeled out-of-frame TCR alpha sharing in monozygotic twins fell below observed levels. Insertions were reduced in abundant cord blood beta clonotypes but not in memory repertoires. Out-of-frame alpha sequences shared by twins showed excess low generation probability.

A template switching step contributed a universal primer site, while unique molecular identifiers were present in the cDNA. A single record per CDR3 protein comes from TCRdb applying MiXCR to the 5' RACE reads. The sample yields around 960,000 distinct CDR3 sequences, roughly 12% seen once. The same sample was also studied in work on yellow fever vaccine responses in identical twins.

The chain couples TRBV2 to TRBJ2-7; no clear D. Sequenced input: PBMCs. The sequence came from a woman between 18 and 29 years old in good health. The CDR3 here is CASSEALGIYPYEQYF. DNA of the CDR3: TGTGCCAGCAGTGAAGCGCTGGGTATTTACCCCTACGAGCAGTACTTC.